Shown below are 31 T cell receptor beta chains from a single sample sequenced in a study of cytomegalovirus exposure and HLA in healthy donors. 13 Jbeta primers and 60 Vbeta primers were used for the PCR. Some clones are missing from TCRdb's copy, which holds only in-frame ones; the method was immunoSEQ multiplex PCR. The repertoire holds 150,000 to 200,000 clones, with around 79% as singletons. The material sequenced was PBMCs. These receptors came from a woman between 50 and 59 years old in good health and CMV-seronegative.

The chain carries TRBV7-6 and TRBJ2-2, with no clear D. Trimming left V 2 bases short and J 4 bases short, with 11 bases between. Germline assignment: CDR1 SGHVS and CDR2 FNYEAQ. The CDR3 consists of 15 residues. CDR3 sequence reads: CASSLMMWATGELFF. In DNA, the CDR3 is TGTGCCAGCAGCTTAATGATGTGGGCCACCGGGGAGCTGTTTTTT.

The V gene is TRBV15, the J gene TRBJ2-3; TRBD2 might be the D (6 bases). V dropped 6 bases and J dropped 1 base, with 11 bases sitting between them. The germline gives CDR1 LNHNV, CDR2 YYDKDF (reference sequence). The CDR3 runs to 14 residues. CDR3 in amino acids: CATRGGSGTDTQYF. The CDR3 DNA sequence: TGTGCCACCAGGGGGGGTTCGGGCACAGATACGCAGTATTTT.

The rearrangement uses TRBV7-2 and TRBJ2-3; no firm D call. The CDR3 consists of 12 residues. The V end was cut by 5 bases, the J end by 9 bases, with 12 bases between. Looked up from germline, CDR1 is SGHTA and CDR2 is FQGNSA. CDR3 nucleotide sequence: TGTGCCAGCAGCCCGCTATCCCCAACGCAGTATTTT. Translating gives CASSPLSPTQYF. Based on the CDR3 plus reference TRBV7-2 and TRBJ2-3, the full variable domain is GAGVSQSPSNKVTEKGKDVELRCDPISGHTALYWYRQSLGQGLEFLIYFQGNSAPDKSGLPSDRFSAERTGGSVSTLTIQRTQQEDSAVYLCASSPLSPTQYFGPGTRLTVL.

The chain is built from TRBV7-8 and TRBJ1-2, with D perhaps TRBD1 (5 bases). The CDR3 has 14 residues. Germline CDR1 and CDR2: SGHVS and FQNEAQ. Trimming cost V 5 bases and J 4 bases, with 14 bases left between them. The DNA of the CDR3 is TGTGCCAGCAGCCGCCTAGGGGTCGGCTATGGCTACACCTTC. Encoded protein: CASSRLGVGYGYTF.

The genes are TRBV11-1 and TRBJ1-2; TRBD1 agrees at 8 bases. Germline CDR1 SGHAT, CDR2 FQDESV (reference sequence). This CDR3 is 14 amino acids long. CDR3 residues: CATGDRSDNYGYTF. The CDR3 nucleotides read TGTGCAACCGGGGACAGGAGTGATAACTATGGCTACACCTTC.

This chain connects TRBV6-5 to TRBJ2-7, with 7 bases that match TRBD1. Germline lookup yields CDR1 MNHEY and CDR2 SVGAGI. The junction had 10 bases not matched to a gene; V was cut back by 11 bases and J by 3 bases. CDR3 length: 13 amino acids. Here the CDR3 DNA reads TGTGCCTCAACAGGGGTTAACCACTACGAGCAGTACTTC. This codes for CASTGVNHYEQYF.

The chain employs TRBV4-3 and TRBJ1-4; no definite D call. The germline gives CDR1 LGHNA, CDR2 YSLEER. The ends were cut back, 0 bases at V and 5 bases at J, with 13 bases in the middle. The length of the CDR3 is 16 residues. CDR3 DNA: TGCGCCAGCAGCCAAGATCGATTGAGGGCAAATGAAAAACTGTTTTTT. It specifies CASSQDRLRANEKLFF.

The chain joins TRBV6-1 to TRBJ2-7; the D gene is possibly TRBD1 (6 bases). Trimming took 2 bases from V and 2 from J, leaving 16 bases between them. There are 16 residues in the CDR3. Germline V gives CDR1 MNHNS, CDR2 SASEGT. CDR3 in DNA: TGTGCCAGCAGTGAATGGGGGCGGACGCCGGCCTACGAGCAGTACTTC. Translating gives CASSEWGRTPAYEQYF.

The chain employs TRBV5-1 and TRBJ1-5, with no clear D. The CDR3 runs 13 residues. The V end was cut by 1 base, the J end by 5 bases, with 7 bases between. Germline CDR1 reads SGHRS; CDR2 reads YFSETQ. CDR3: CASSLNSYQPQHF. In DNA form, the CDR3 reads TGCGCCAGCAGCTTGAACAGTTATCAGCCCCAGCATTTT.

J is TRBJ2-1 and V is TRBV7-2; the match to TRBD1 covers 7 bases. The CDR3 runs 15 residues. V trimming: 3 bases; J trimming: 1 base; junction bases outside the gene matches: 3. CDR1 is SGHTA, CDR2 FQGNSA, per germline. Written as DNA, the CDR3 is TGTGCCAGCAGCTTCGACAGGGTTTCCTACAATGAGCAGTTCTTC. It specifies CASSFDRVSYNEQFF.

The V call is TRBV19, the J call TRBJ2-1; no reliable D call. This CDR3 is 18 amino acids long. The V end was cut by 0 bases, the J end by 0 bases, with 15 bases between. CDR1 LNHDA and CDR2 SQIVND come from the germline V gene (reference sequence). In nucleotides, the CDR3 is TGTGCCAGTAGTATAGAGGGTAGCAACACTGGCTCCTACAATGAGCAGTTCTTC. It specifies CASSIEGSNTGSYNEQFF.

This clone was observed at least ten times. V gene TRBV5-8 combines with J gene TRBJ2-5; the match to TRBD1 covers 7 bases. J was trimmed by 7 bases and V by 1 base; bases with no gene match: 4. The CDR3 contains 13 residues. Germline assignment: CDR1 SGHTS and CDR2 YDEGEE. The CDR3 is CASSLYRGGTQYF. The CDR3, as DNA: TGTGCCAGCAGCTTGTACAGGGGTGGGACCCAGTACTTC.

V usage is TRBV28 and J usage is TRBJ1-2, with a possible D match to TRBD1 (6 bases). CDR1 MDHEN and CDR2 SYDVKM come from the germline V gene. Trimming pared 5 bases from V and 1 base from J, leaving 11 bases between. The CDR3 has 14 amino acids. The CDR3 is CASSQGTFNYGYTF. The CDR3 coding sequence is TGTGCCAGCAGTCAGGGGACCTTTAACTATGGCTACACCTTC.

The chain links TRBV25-1 to TRBJ1-1, with TRBD1 matching 8 bases. This CDR3 is built from 15 residues. Germline V lookup: CDR1 MGHDK, CDR2 SYGVNS. V lost 5 bases and J lost 1; bases outside the gene matches: 6. The CDR3 DNA reads TGTGCCAGCAGTTCCAGGGGGCTTTGGAACACTGAAGCTTTCTTT. As protein: CASSSRGLWNTEAFF.

The rearrangement links TRBV7-6 to TRBJ2-7; D is unresolved. Germline V CDR1 and CDR2: SGHVS, FNYEAQ. The CDR3 covers 16 residues. V was cut by 5 bases and J by 5 bases, with 22 bases left in between. DNA of the CDR3: TGTGCCAGCAGCCTTCTCGCCGAGACTCGGTATGACGAGCAGTACTTC. Residues: CASSLLAETRYDEQYF.

The rearrangement uses TRBV6-1 and TRBJ2-5; maybe TRBD2 (5 bases). Trimming took 5 bases from V and 5 from J, leaving 15 bases between them. The CDR3 runs to 14 residues. Germline-derived CDR1 and CDR2 are MNHNS and SASEGT. The CDR3 nucleotides are TGTGCCAGCAGTCCGCTATCCTCGGGGGAGACCCAGTACTTC. Its protein product is CASSPLSSGETQYF.

J is TRBJ2-7 and V is TRBV5-1; D ambiguous. The CDR3 is made up of 13 amino acids. Trimming stripped 2 bases from V and 2 bases from J, with 8 bases between. Germline V gene sequence: CDR1 SGHRS, CDR2 YFSETQ. The DNA for the CDR3 is TGCGCCAGCAGCTTTGCGGCTACCTACGAGCAGTACTTC. Amino acid sequence: CASSFAATYEQYF. The full variable domain, rest sourced from reference TRBV5-1 and TRBJ2-7, is KAGVTQTPRYLIKTRGQQVTLSCSPISGHRSVSWYQQTPGQGLQFLFEYFSETQRNKGNFPGRFSGRQFSNSRSEMNVSTLELGDSALYLCASSFAATYEQYFGPGTRLTVT.

The V call is TRBV27, the J call TRBJ2-2; D is unresolved. The germline gives CDR1 MNHEY, CDR2 SMNVEV (reference sequence). The CDR3 covers 11 residues. V dropped 6 bases and J dropped 7 bases, with 6 bases sitting between them. The CDR3 protein is CASSLFGELFF. Written as DNA, the CDR3 is TGTGCCAGCAGCCTCTTCGGGGAGCTGTTTTTT.

The chain recombines TRBV7-3 with TRBJ2-3; 13 nucleotides match TRBD2. The CDR3 contains 17 residues. Germline assignment: CDR1 SGHTA and CDR2 FQGTGA. V lost 5 bases, J lost 4 bases, and 9 bases stayed unmatched. The CDR3 sequence is CASSPHRTSGSSDTQYF. Written as DNA, the CDR3 is TGTGCCAGCAGCCCGCATAGGACTAGCGGGAGTTCAGATACGCAGTATTTT.

This clone was seen a single time. The genes are TRBV19 and TRBJ2-6; perhaps TRBD1 as D (5 bases). The CDR3 runs to 15 residues. The germline V gene encodes CDR1 LNHDA and CDR2 SQIVND (reference sequence). Deletions cut 4 bases from V and 0 bases from J, with 7 bases between. The CDR3 nucleotides are TGTGCCAGTAGTACAGACAGCTCTGGGGCCAACGTCCTGACTTTC. This encodes CASSTDSSGANVLTF.

The rearrangement joins TRBV27 to TRBJ2-3; 8 nucleotides match TRBD1. This CDR3 has 15 residues. V lost 5 bases and J lost 5; bases outside the gene matches: 9. Germline CDR1 MNHEY, CDR2 SMNVEV (reference sequence). CDR3 bases: TGTGCCAGCAGTCGCTCGACAGGGGCTAAAGATACGCAGTATTTT. This codes for CASSRSTGAKDTQYF.

This clone was observed a few times. The gene calls are TRBV4-3 and TRBJ2-1; 8 bases line up with TRBD1. CDR1 is LGHNA and CDR2 is YSLEER in the germline V gene. CDR3 length: 16 residues. The ends lost 8 bases at V and 7 bases at J; junction bases unmatched: 16. In DNA, the CDR3 is TGCGCCAGCGGGACCTGGACAGGGCTTTCAAGTAATGAGCAGTTCTTC. It codes for CASGTWTGLSSNEQFF.

The chain employs TRBV7-2 and TRBJ1-5; D not resolved. This CDR3 has 15 residues. From germline, CDR1 is SGHTA and CDR2 FQGNSA. Trimming left V 1 base short and J 5 bases short, with 12 bases between. CDR3 amino acids: CASSLVGGMDQPQHF. The DNA of the CDR3 is TGTGCCAGCAGCTTAGTTGGAGGGATGGATCAGCCCCAGCATTTT. Looking up the rest from reference TRBV7-2 and TRBJ1-5 gives the full variable domain: GAGVSQSPSNKVTEKGKDVELRCDPISGHTALYWYRQSLGQGLEFLIYFQGNSAPDKSGLPSDRFSAERTGGSVSTLTIQRTQQEDSAVYLCASSLVGGMDQPQHFGDGTRLSIL.

The rearrangement links TRBV7-9 to TRBJ1-3; 7 positions agree with TRBD1. Looked up from germline, CDR1 is SEHNR and CDR2 is FQNEAQ (reference sequence). This CDR3 spans 15 amino acids. V shed 9 bases and J 2 bases; nucleotides not matched to a gene: 10. In DNA form, the CDR3 reads TGTGCCAGAATATCTGACAGGGATGCTGGAAACACCATATATTTT. Residues: CARISDRDAGNTIYF.

This sequence joins TRBV6-5 and TRBJ2-3, with a possible D match to TRBD1 (6 bases). Trimming left V 5 bases short and J 2 bases short, with 11 bases between. Germline V gene sequence: CDR1 MNHEY, CDR2 SVGAGI. The CDR3 runs 14 residues. Here the CDR3 reads CASSQGPYTDTQYF. The CDR3 DNA sequence: TGTGCCAGCAGTCAGGGGCCCTACACAGATACGCAGTATTTT.

The chain carries TRBV28 and TRBJ1-2; D is ambiguous. The V gene's germline CDR1 is MDHEN and CDR2 SYDVKM. This CDR3 has 12 amino acids. V was trimmed by 6 bases and J by 4 bases, leaving 9 bases between them. Here the CDR3 DNA reads TGTGCCAGCAGATCGCCGGGCTATGGCTACACCTTC. This gives the protein CASRSPGYGYTF.

This clone was observed once. One end of the junction fails to match germline, which may point to a read error. CDR3 protein: CSSSLAQTGRGPYEQYF. CDR3 nucleotide sequence: TGTTCCAGCAGCTTAGCGCAAACAGGCCGAGGACCCTACGAGCAGTACTTC. The J gene is TRBJ2-7, the V gene TRBV7-9, with D perhaps TRBD1 or TRBD2 (5 bases each). There are 17 residues in the CDR3. Germline V lookup: CDR1 SEHNR, CDR2 FQNEAQ (reference sequence).

The rearrangement uses TRBV28 and TRBJ1-2; D call uncertain. From germline, CDR1 is MDHEN and CDR2 SYDVKM. This CDR3 has 16 residues. The ends were cut back, 3 bases at V and 6 bases at J, with 20 bases in the middle. CDR3 protein: CASSLAGAPFPDGYTF. The DNA of the CDR3 is TGTGCCAGCAGTTTGGCGGGAGCTCCATTCCCTGATGGCTACACCTTC.

This chain's CDR3 is CASSLQTSDTQYF. DNA of the CDR3: TGTGCCAGCAGCTTACAGACTTCAGATACGCAGTATTTT. The V call is TRBV11-3, the J call TRBJ2-3; D unclear. V dropped 2 bases and J dropped 4 bases, with 7 bases sitting between them. The length of the CDR3 is 13 residues. From germline, CDR1 is SGHNT and CDR2 YENEEA. Complete variable domain (other parts from reference TRBV11-3 and TRBJ2-3): EAGVVQSPRYKIIEKKQPVAFWCNPISGHNTLYWYLQNLGQGPELLIRYENEEAVDDSQLPKDRFSAERLKGVDSTLKIQPAELGDSAVYLCASSLQTSDTQYFGPGTRLTVL.

In DNA form, the CDR3 reads TGTGCCAGCAGCGTGGTGCCTGGAAGGGACAGTGAAGCTTTCTTT. It encodes CASSVVPGRDSEAFF. The gene calls are TRBV9 and TRBJ1-1, with 7 bases aligning to TRBD1. Trimming cost V 2 bases and J 7 bases; bases outside gene matches: 11. CDR3 length equals 15 residues. Germline V gene sequence: CDR1 SGDLS, CDR2 YYNGEE.

The V gene is TRBV11-2, the J gene TRBJ2-6, with TRBD1 matching over 7 bases. The V and J ends lost 5 bases and 2 bases, in that order; junction bases with no gene match: 9. CDR3 length equals 17 residues. Germline V lookup: CDR1 SGHAT, CDR2 FQNNGV. CDR3 protein: CASSPIRTGPGANVLTF. The DNA of the CDR3 is TGTGCCAGCAGCCCCATCCGGACAGGCCCTGGGGCCAACGTCCTGACTTTC.